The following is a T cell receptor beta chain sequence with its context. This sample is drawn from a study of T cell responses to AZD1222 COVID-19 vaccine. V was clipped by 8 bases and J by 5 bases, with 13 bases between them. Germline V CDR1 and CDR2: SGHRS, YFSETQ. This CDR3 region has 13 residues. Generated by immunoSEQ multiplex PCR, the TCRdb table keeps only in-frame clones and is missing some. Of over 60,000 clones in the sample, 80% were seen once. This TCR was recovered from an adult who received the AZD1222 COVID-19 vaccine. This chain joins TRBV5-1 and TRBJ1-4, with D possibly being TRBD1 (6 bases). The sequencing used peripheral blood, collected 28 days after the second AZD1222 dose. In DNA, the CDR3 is TGCGCCAGGGCTGCCAGGGGCAATGAAAAACTGTTTTTT. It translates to CARAARGNEKLFF.